These 25 T cell receptor beta chains originate from one sample sequenced in a study of T cells in localized non-small cell lung cancer. The method was immunoSEQ multiplex PCR; TCRdb's version includes in-frame clones alone and lacks a portion of them. The sample lists tens of thousands of clones, about 83% occurring once. Here the sequenced sample was peripheral blood, taken before any cancer treatment. Receptors were obtained from a female donor over 55 with stage I lung adenocarcinoma.

The gene calls are TRBV18 and TRBJ2-2; 7 bases line up with TRBD2. Germline V gene data show CDR1 as KGHSH and CDR2 as LQKENI. J was trimmed by 2 bases and V by 5 bases; bases with no gene match: 5. The CDR3 is 15 amino acids. The CDR3 bases are TGTGCCAGCTCAACGGGACTAACTAACACCGGGGAGCTGTTTTTT. It is translated as CASSTGLTNTGELFF. The full variable domain, completed using reference TRBV18 and TRBJ2-2, is NAGVMQNPRHLVRRRGQEARLRCSPMKGHSHVYWYRQLPEEGLKFMVYLQKENIIDESGMPKERFSAEFPKEGPSILRIQQVVRGDSAAYFCASSTGLTNTGELFFGEGSRLTVL.

In this sample, this clone turned up a few times. The rearrangement joins TRBV9 to TRBJ1-2; D is ambiguous. Trimming removed 4 bases from V and 8 bases from J, with 9 bases in between. CDR3 length: 11 amino acids. Germline V gene sequence: CDR1 SGDLS, CDR2 YYNGEE. CDR3 sequence: CASSSLGGYTF. The CDR3 nucleotides are TGTGCCAGCAGCTCCCTGGGAGGCTACACCTTC.

This chain uses TRBV5-1 with TRBJ2-7, with TRBD1 matching over 10 bases. V shed 4 bases, J shed 6 bases, and the junction held 7 bases outside the gene matches. The germline gives CDR1 SGHRS, CDR2 YFSETQ. This CDR3 spans 14 amino acids. CDR3 in DNA: TGCGCCAGCAGCCGTCCCGGGACAGGGGTCGAGCAGTACTTC. Residues: CASSRPGTGVEQYF.

This clone was detected once. The rearrangement joins TRBV19 to TRBJ1-1, with D maybe TRBD1 (6 bases). V was trimmed by 3 bases and J by 0 bases, leaving 8 bases between them. In germline, CDR1 is LNHDA, CDR2 SQIVND (reference sequence). This CDR3 contains 14 residues. Written as DNA, the CDR3 is TGTGCCAGTAGTATGGGGACACTGAACACTGAAGCTTTCTTT. It yields the protein CASSMGTLNTEAFF.

The CDR3 coding sequence is TGTGCCAGCAGTCGGAGGACTTTTGGAAATGAAAAACTGTTTTTT. Protein product: CASSRRTFGNEKLFF. The chain is built from TRBV5-6 and TRBJ1-4, with no clear D. The germline CDR1 and CDR2 sequences are SGHDT and YYEEEE. The CDR3 extends over 15 amino acids. V was pared by 5 bases and J by 5 bases, with 16 bases between.

This sequence joins TRBV5-1 and TRBJ1-1; possibly TRBD1 for D (6 bases). This CDR3 spans 15 amino acids. V lost 3 bases and J 1 base, leaving 13 bases between the germline ends. Germline CDR1 and CDR2: SGHRS and YFSETQ. The CDR3 sequence: CASSSLRGRNTEAFF. The CDR3 DNA is TGCGCCAGCAGCTCCCTCAGGGGAAGGAACACTGAAGCTTTCTTT.

The chain couples TRBV9 to TRBJ2-5; D ambiguous. This CDR3 region has 13 residues. The germline V gene encodes CDR1 SGDLS and CDR2 YYNGEE. V gave up 1 base and J gave up 3 bases, with 7 bases separating them. The CDR3 DNA sequence: TGTGCCAGCAGCGTATCGAAGGAAGAGACCCAGTACTTC. This encodes CASSVSKEETQYF.

The V and J genes are TRBV5-5 and TRBJ1-5; weak D call: TRBD1 (5 bases). With 2 bases removed from V and 4 bases from J, the gap between germline ends came to 16 bases. Germline CDR1 reads SGHKS; CDR2 reads YYEKEE (reference sequence). The CDR3 spans 16 residues. In DNA form, the CDR3 reads TGTGCCAGCAGCTTAGTTGGAGGGGATGGAAATCAGCCCCAGCATTTT. Its protein is CASSLVGGDGNQPQHF.

The chain couples TRBV6-6 to TRBJ2-7, with D maybe TRBD1 (5 bases). There are 15 residues in the CDR3. Germline V CDR1 and CDR2: MNHNY, SVGAGI (reference sequence). V dropped 2 bases and J dropped 0 bases, with 11 bases sitting between them. In nucleotides, the CDR3 is TGTGCCAGCAGTTACGGGGCCCCAAGCTCCTACGAGCAGTACTTC. Amino acid sequence: CASSYGAPSSYEQYF.

The gene calls are TRBV2 and TRBJ1-2; 8 nucleotides line up with TRBD1. Germline lookup yields CDR1 SNHLY and CDR2 FYNNEI. Trimming took 4 bases from V and 5 from J; bases not matched to a gene: 6. This CDR3 spans 14 amino acids. CDR3 residues: CASSGGQGEYGYTF. The CDR3 coding sequence is TGTGCCAGCAGTGGAGGACAGGGAGAGTATGGCTACACCTTC.

The chain employs TRBV19 and TRBJ2-3; 7 bases align to TRBD1. J gave up 2 bases and V 3 bases, and 5 bases lay outside the gene matches. Germline CDR1 LNHDA, CDR2 SQIVND (reference sequence). The CDR3 loop spans 15 amino acids. The CDR3: CASSMAGTDTDTQYF. The CDR3 nucleotides read TGTGCCAGTAGTATGGCCGGGACAGACACAGATACGCAGTATTTT.

This clone was seen a single time. The gene calls are TRBV19 and TRBJ2-1; 7 bases are shared with TRBD2. V gave up 7 bases and J gave up 0 bases; unmatched junction bases: 6. CDR1 and CDR2 from the germline V gene are LNHDA and SQIVND (reference sequence). CDR3 length: 15 amino acids. CDR3 sequence: CASNKRGPSYNEQFF. CDR3 DNA sequence: TGTGCCAGTAACAAGCGGGGCCCCTCCTACAATGAGCAGTTCTTC.

The chain joins TRBV11-3 to TRBJ2-3; 9 bases match TRBD2. The V segment lost 4 bases and the J segment 0 bases; nucleotides outside the gene matches: 5. From germline, CDR1 is SGHNT and CDR2 YENEEA. CDR3 length equals 16 residues. The CDR3 DNA reads as TGTGCCAGCAGCTCCCCCGGGACTAGCAGCACAGATACGCAGTATTTT. Its translation is CASSSPGTSSTDTQYF.

The chain links TRBV4-1 to TRBJ1-6; D perhaps matches TRBD1 (6 bases). The germline gives CDR1 MGHRA, CDR2 YSYEKL. The CDR3 is 17 residues long. Between the trimmed V and J ends, which lost 0 bases and 0 bases, there was a span of 9 bases. Here the CDR3 reads CASSQEGASSYNSPLHF. CDR3 bases: TGCGCCAGCAGCCAAGAGGGGGCCTCCTCCTATAATTCACCCCTCCACTTT.

V usage is TRBV5-1 and J usage is TRBJ1-2; TRBD1 matches at 8 bases. J lost 8 bases, V lost 4 bases, and 7 bases had no gene match. The CDR3 loop spans 13 amino acids. Germline V gene sequence: CDR1 SGHRS, CDR2 YFSETQ. The CDR3, as DNA: TGCGCCAGCAGCACAGGACAGGGACTGGGCTACACCTTC. It yields the protein CASSTGQGLGYTF. Full variable domain (rest looked up from reference TRBV5-1 and TRBJ1-2): KAGVTQTPRYLIKTRGQQVTLSCSPISGHRSVSWYQQTPGQGLQFLFEYFSETQRNKGNFPGRFSGRQFSNSRSEMNVSTLELGDSALYLCASSTGQGLGYTFGSGTRLTVV.

The chain employs TRBV5-1 and TRBJ1-2; no reliable D call. Trimming shortened V by 0 bases and J by 3 bases, and 12 bases separated the two germline ends. Germline V gene data show CDR1 as SGHRS and CDR2 as YFSETQ. The CDR3 spans 15 residues. CDR3 nucleotide sequence: TGCGCCAGCAGCTTGGTGGGCCCTGGGGACTATGGCTACACCTTC. Protein sequence: CASSLVGPGDYGYTF. The full variable domain, rest sourced from reference TRBV5-1 and TRBJ1-2, is KAGVTQTPRYLIKTRGQQVTLSCSPISGHRSVSWYQQTPGQGLQFLFEYFSETQRNKGNFPGRFSGRQFSNSRSEMNVSTLELGDSALYLCASSLVGPGDYGYTFGSGTRLTVV.

V is TRBV6-5 and J is TRBJ1-1; D is unclear. The CDR3 is 13 amino acids. Germline CDR1 is MNHEY and CDR2 is SVGAGI. V gave up 2 bases and J gave up 8 bases, with 12 bases separating them. The CDR3 region is CASSYTSGREAFF. The CDR3 nucleotides are TGTGCCAGCAGTTACACCTCCGGGCGGGAAGCTTTCTTT.

This clone was detected a few times. J is TRBJ1-1 and V is TRBV6-1; D gene unclear. The CDR3 is 13 amino acids. Looked up from germline, CDR1 is MNHNS and CDR2 is SASEGT. V was shortened by 4 bases and J by 1 base, with 7 bases between the two germline ends. The CDR3 loop is CASSAKGNTEAFF. The CDR3 DNA follows: TGTGCCAGCAGTGCGAAAGGGAACACTGAAGCTTTCTTT.

V usage is TRBV6-5 and J usage is TRBJ2-4; D not certain. Germline values: CDR1 MNHEY, CDR2 SVGAGI. The germline V and J ends were trimmed by 1 base and 0 bases, with 10 bases remaining between them. This CDR3 has 16 amino acids. As DNA, the CDR3 is TGTGCCAGCAGTTACTGGGGATCGTCAGCCAAAAACATTCAGTACTTC. It specifies CASSYWGSSAKNIQYF.

V usage is TRBV7-2 and J usage is TRBJ1-1, with 7 bases identical to TRBD1. J gave up 6 bases and V 5 bases, and 9 bases lay outside the gene matches. Per the germline V gene, CDR1 is SGHTA and CDR2 is FQGNSA. CDR3 length: 14 residues. The CDR3 protein is CASSPQGSGAEAFF. In nucleotides, the CDR3 is TGTGCCAGCAGCCCACAGGGGTCGGGCGCTGAAGCTTTCTTT.

The rearrangement links TRBV11-1 to TRBJ2-7; either TRBD1 or TRBD2 may fit D (5 bases each). This CDR3 spans 13 amino acids. Trimming took off 5 bases at V and 3 bases at J, with 11 bases between the two ends. Germline V lookup: CDR1 SGHAT, CDR2 FQDESV (reference sequence). The CDR3 region is CASSGTSYYEQYF. CDR3 DNA: TGTGCCAGCAGCGGGACGTCATACTACGAGCAGTACTTC. Based on the CDR3 plus reference TRBV11-1 and TRBJ2-7, the full variable domain is EAEVAQSPRYKITEKSQAVAFWCDPISGHATLYWYRQILGQGPELLVQFQDESVVDDSQLPKDRFSAERLKGVDSTLKIQPAELGDSAMYLCASSGTSYYEQYFGPGTRLTVT.

V gene TRBV6-5 combines with J gene TRBJ2-5; no firm D call. The CDR3 has 11 residues. Deletions cut 6 bases from V and 5 bases from J, with 7 bases between. The V gene's germline CDR1 is MNHEY and CDR2 SVGAGI. In DNA, the CDR3 is TGTGCCAGCAGCGGACGGGAGACCCAGTACTTC. This translates into CASSGRETQYF.

J is TRBJ1-6 and V is TRBV27; D uncertain. Looked up from germline, CDR1 is MNHEY and CDR2 is SMNVEV (reference sequence). V was trimmed by 5 bases and J by 10 bases, leaving 15 bases between them. The CDR3 contains 14 residues. Here the CDR3 DNA reads TGTGCCAGCAGTCTAAACCCGGACTCCTCACCCCTCCACTTT. It codes for CASSLNPDSSPLHF.

V and J are TRBV5-5 and TRBJ1-1; no definite D call. Germline CDR1 reads SGHKS; CDR2 reads YYEKEE (reference sequence). The CDR3 sequence is 14 residues long. V was pared by 2 bases and J by 0 bases, with 8 bases between. CDR3 residues: CASSLDVMNTEAFF. The CDR3 nucleotides read TGTGCCAGCAGCTTAGACGTTATGAACACTGAAGCTTTCTTT.

The chain is built from TRBV18 and TRBJ2-2; no firm D call. V shed 3 bases and J shed 4 bases, with 6 bases lying between them. Germline CDR1 and CDR2: KGHSH and LQKENI. The CDR3 spans 13 residues. In DNA form, the CDR3 reads TGTGCCAGCTCACCCACCTCCACCGGGGAGCTGTTTTTT. Translation: CASSPTSTGELFF. Full variable domain (missing parts from reference TRBV18 and TRBJ2-2): NAGVMQNPRHLVRRRGQEARLRCSPMKGHSHVYWYRQLPEEGLKFMVYLQKENIIDESGMPKERFSAEFPKEGPSILRIQQVVRGDSAAYFCASSPTSTGELFFGEGSRLTVL.